This T cell receptor (beta chain) was sequenced for a study of cytomegalovirus exposure and HLA in healthy donors. Findings and limits, study-wide: A missense variant in DCLRE1C was later tied to TCR beta V- and J-gene trimming.

The CDR3 is 13 amino acids. Trimming cost V 1 base and J 6 bases, with 10 bases left between them. In germline, CDR1 is MGHRA, CDR2 YSYEKL. A word on this clone: The antigen remains undetermined.

Primers for the PCR totalled 60 Vbeta and 13 Jbeta. The protocol was immunoSEQ multiplex PCR, while the TCRdb copy is restricted to in-frame clones and leaves out a portion. The sample holds about 130,000 clones, roughly 84% seen once. J is TRBJ2-7 and V is TRBV4-1; weak D call: TRBD2 (6 bases). Sequenced sample: PBMCs. The TCR sequence derives from a man aged 45-60 years in good health and CMV-seronegative. In DNA, the CDR3 is TGCGCCAGCAGCCAAGTACTAGCCTCCGAGCAGTACTTC. Translation: CASSQVLASEQYF.